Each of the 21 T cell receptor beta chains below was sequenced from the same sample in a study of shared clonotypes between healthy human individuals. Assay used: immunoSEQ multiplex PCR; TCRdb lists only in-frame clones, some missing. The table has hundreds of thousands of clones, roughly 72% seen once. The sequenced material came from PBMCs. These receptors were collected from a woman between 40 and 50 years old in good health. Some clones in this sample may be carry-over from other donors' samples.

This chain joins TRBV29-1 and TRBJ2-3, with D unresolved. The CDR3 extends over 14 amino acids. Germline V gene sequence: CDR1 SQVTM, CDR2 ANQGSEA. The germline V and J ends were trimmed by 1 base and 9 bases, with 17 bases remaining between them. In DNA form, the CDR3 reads TGCAGCGTTGAAGCACAAGACGGCGTAGGGACGCAGTATTTT. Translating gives CSVEAQDGVGTQYF.

In DNA, the CDR3 is TGTGCCAGCAGTTCCATTGTGTCCGGGCATGAAAAACTGTTTTTT. It encodes CASSSIVSGHEKLFF. The rearrangement joins TRBV28 to TRBJ1-4; unclear D gene. Germline CDR1 and CDR2: MDHEN and SYDVKM. The CDR3 has 15 amino acids. The germline V and J ends were trimmed by 4 bases and 6 bases, with 15 bases remaining between them.

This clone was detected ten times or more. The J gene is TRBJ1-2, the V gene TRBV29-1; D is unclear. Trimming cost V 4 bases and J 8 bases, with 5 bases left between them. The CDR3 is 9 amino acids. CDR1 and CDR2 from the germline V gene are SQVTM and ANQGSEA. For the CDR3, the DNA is TGCAGCGTTGTAAAGGGCTACACCTTC. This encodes CSVVKGYTF.

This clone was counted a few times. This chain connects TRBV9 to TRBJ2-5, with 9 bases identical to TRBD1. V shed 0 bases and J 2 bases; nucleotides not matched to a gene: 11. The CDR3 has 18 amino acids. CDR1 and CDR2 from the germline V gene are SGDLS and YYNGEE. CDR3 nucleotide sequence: TGTGCCAGCAGCGTAGGCTTAGGGACAGGGATGCGACAAGAGACCCAGTACTTC. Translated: CASSVGLGTGMRQETQYF.

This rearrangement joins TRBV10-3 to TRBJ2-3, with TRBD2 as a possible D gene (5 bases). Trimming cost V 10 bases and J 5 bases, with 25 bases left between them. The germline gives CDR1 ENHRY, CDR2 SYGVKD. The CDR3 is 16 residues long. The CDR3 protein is CATGASPSWVVDTQYF. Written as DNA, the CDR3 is TGTGCCACCGGTGCGTCTCCTAGCTGGGTGGTAGATACGCAGTATTTT.

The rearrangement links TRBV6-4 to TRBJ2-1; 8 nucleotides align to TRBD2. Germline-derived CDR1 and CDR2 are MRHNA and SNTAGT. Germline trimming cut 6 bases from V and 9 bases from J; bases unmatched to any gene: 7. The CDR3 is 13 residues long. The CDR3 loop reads CASSPAGVSEQFF. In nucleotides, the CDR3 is TGTGCCAGCAGCCCAGCGGGAGTATCTGAGCAGTTCTTC.

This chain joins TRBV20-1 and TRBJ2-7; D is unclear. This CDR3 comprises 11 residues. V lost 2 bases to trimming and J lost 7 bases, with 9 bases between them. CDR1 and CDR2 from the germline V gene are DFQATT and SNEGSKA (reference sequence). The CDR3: CSARRRNEQYF. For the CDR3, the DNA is TGCAGTGCTAGACGACGGAATGAGCAGTACTTC.

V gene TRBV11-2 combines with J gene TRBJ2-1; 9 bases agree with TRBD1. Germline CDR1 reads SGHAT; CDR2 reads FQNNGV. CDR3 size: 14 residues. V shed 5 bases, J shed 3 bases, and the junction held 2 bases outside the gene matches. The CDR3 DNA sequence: TGTGCCAGCAGCATGACAGGGGGCTACAATGAGCAGTTCTTC. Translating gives CASSMTGGYNEQFF.

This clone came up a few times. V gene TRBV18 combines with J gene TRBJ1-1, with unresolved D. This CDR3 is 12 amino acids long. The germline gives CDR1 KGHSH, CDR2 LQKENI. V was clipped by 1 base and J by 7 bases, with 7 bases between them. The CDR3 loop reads CASSPRRGEAFF. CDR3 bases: TGTGCCAGCTCACCACGGAGAGGTGAAGCTTTCTTT.

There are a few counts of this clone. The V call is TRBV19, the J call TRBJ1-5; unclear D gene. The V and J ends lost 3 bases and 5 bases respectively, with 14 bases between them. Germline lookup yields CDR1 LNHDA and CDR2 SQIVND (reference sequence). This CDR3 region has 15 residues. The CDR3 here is CASSMGAGMDQPQHF. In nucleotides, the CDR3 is TGTGCCAGTAGTATGGGCGCCGGGATGGATCAGCCCCAGCATTTT.

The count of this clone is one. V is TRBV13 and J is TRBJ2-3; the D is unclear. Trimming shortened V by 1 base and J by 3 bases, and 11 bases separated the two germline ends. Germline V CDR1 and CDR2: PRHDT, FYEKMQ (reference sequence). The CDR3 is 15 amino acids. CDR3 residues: CASSLALVGTDTQYF. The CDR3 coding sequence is TGTGCCAGCAGCTTAGCTCTAGTGGGGACAGATACGCAGTATTTT.

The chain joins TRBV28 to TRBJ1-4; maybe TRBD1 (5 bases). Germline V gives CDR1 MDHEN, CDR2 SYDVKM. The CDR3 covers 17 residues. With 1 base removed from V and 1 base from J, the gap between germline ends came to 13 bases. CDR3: CASSLLWGDVTNEKLFF. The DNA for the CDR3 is TGTGCCAGCAGTTTATTATGGGGGGACGTAACTAATGAAAAACTGTTTTTT.

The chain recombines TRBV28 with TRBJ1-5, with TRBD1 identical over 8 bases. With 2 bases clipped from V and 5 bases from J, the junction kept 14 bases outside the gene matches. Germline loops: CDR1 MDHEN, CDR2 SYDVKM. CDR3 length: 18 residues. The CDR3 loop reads CASSLRFRGRSWHQPQHF. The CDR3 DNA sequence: TGTGCCAGCAGTTTAAGGTTCAGGGGGCGAAGCTGGCATCAGCCCCAGCATTTT.

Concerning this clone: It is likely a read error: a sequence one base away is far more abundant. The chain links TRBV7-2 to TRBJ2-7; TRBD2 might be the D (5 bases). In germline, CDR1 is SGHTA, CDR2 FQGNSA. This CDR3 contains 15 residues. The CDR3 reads CASSFDPTSSYGQYF. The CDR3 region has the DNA TGTGCCAGCAGCTTCGACCCTACTAGTTCCTACGGGCAGTACTTC.

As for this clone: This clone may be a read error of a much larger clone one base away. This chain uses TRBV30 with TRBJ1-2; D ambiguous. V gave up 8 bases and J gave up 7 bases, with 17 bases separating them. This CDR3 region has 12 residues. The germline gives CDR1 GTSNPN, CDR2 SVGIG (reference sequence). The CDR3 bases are TGTGCCCGGGTCAGCGGGTCTGGTGGCTACACCTTC. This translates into CARVSGSGGYTF.

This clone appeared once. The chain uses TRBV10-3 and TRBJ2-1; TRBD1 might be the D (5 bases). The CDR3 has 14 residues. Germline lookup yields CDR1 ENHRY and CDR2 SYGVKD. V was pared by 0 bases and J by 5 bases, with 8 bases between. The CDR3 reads CAISESQGNNEQFF. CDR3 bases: TGTGCCATCAGTGAGTCCCAGGGTAACAATGAGCAGTTCTTC.

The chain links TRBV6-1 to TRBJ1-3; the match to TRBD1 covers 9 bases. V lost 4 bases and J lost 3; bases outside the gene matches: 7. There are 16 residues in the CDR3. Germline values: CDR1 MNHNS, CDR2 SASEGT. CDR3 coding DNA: TGTGCCAGCAGTGGACTTGGGACAGGGCTTGGAAACACCATATATTTT. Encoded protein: CASSGLGTGLGNTIYF.

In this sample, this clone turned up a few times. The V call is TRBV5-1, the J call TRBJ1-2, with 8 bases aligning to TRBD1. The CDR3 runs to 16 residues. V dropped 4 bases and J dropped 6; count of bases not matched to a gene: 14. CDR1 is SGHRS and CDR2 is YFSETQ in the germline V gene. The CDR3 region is CASSPEGRQGTHGYTF. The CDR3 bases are TGCGCCAGCAGCCCCGAAGGGAGACAGGGGACGCATGGCTACACCTTC.

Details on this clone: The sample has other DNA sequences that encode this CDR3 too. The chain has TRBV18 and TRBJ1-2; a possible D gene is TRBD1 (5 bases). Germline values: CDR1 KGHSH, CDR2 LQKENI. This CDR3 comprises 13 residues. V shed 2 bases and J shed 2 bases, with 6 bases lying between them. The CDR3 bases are TGTGCCAGCTCACCAGACAGAAACTATGGCTACACCTTC. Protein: CASSPDRNYGYTF.

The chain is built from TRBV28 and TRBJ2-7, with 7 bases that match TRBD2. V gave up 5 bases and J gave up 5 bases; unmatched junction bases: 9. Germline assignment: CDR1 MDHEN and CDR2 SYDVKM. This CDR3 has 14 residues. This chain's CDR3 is CASSTGGSKDEQYF. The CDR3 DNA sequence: TGTGCCAGCAGTACCGGCGGGAGTAAGGACGAGCAGTACTTC.

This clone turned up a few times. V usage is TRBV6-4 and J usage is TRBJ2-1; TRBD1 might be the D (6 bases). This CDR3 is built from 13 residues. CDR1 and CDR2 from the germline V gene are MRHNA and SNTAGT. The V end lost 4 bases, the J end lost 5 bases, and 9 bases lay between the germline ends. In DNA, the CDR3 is TGTGCCAGCAGTGTGGACAGCAACAATGAGCAGTTCTTC. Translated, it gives CASSVDSNNEQFF.